This T cell receptor beta chain was captured in a study of T cells in Graves' hyperthyroidism and ophthalmopathy. Study findings and constraints: The model predicted ophthalmopathy a median around 6.5 months before onset.

Hyperthyroidism, newly diagnosed and lasting under 2 months, affected patients aged 18 to 65. Uncontrolled infection, other autoimmune disease, pregnancy or lactation disqualified patients from enrolment. Trimming cost V 1 base and J 1 base, with 12 bases left between them. This CDR3 is 15 amino acids long. CDR1 SGHRS and CDR2 YFSETQ come from the germline V gene. Authors of the study amplified TCR beta CDR3 regions from RNA transcripts. The study used the HTBI primer set for a first-round RT-PCR of the TCR CDR3. TCRdb redid the calling of the multiplex PCR reads with MiXCR, one entry per CDR3 protein. The sample holds hundreds of thousands of distinct CDR3 sequences, roughly 46% seen once. Details on this clonotype: The antigen remains unidentified.

V usage is TRBV5-1 and J usage is TRBJ2-7; perhaps D is TRBD1 or TRBD2 (5 bases each). The clonotype comes from a woman aged 18-29 years with Graves' hyperthyroidism. The sample was peripheral blood or thyroid tissue (not recorded which). Here the CDR3 DNA reads TGCGCCAGCAGCTTGTATCCGGGACGGTCCTACGAGCAGTACTTC. Translation gives CASSLYPGRSYEQYF.